These 3 T cell receptor beta chains share one sample of origin, sequenced in a study of identical twins. TCRdb reprocessed the 5' RACE reads via MiXCR and lists one record per CDR3 protein. The table records around 1.7 million distinct CDR3 sequences, about 30% of them present only once. Sequences were obtained from cord blood. These receptors came from a newborn girl in good health.

The J gene is TRBJ1-5, the V gene TRBV27; tentatively, D is TRBD1 (5 bases). V was shortened by 4 bases and J by 6 bases, with 19 bases between the two germline ends. The CDR3 length is 16 residues. In germline, CDR1 is MNHEY, CDR2 SMNVEV (reference sequence). CDR3 amino acids: CASSSDSGFASQPQHF. The CDR3 DNA reads TGTGCCAGCAGTTCCGACTCAGGGTTTGCCTCTCAGCCCCAGCATTTT.

This chain links TRBV21-1 with TRBJ2-1; TRBD1 is taken as the D call from the table, unchecked against the DNA. TRBV21-1 is a documented pseudogene. The CDR3 totals 16 residues. In DNA form, the CDR3 reads TGTGCCAGCAGCAAAAGGGGGGACAGGGGCTACAATGAGCAGTTCTTC. It translates to CASSKRGDRGYNEQFF.

The chain couples TRBV18 to TRBJ1-1; 8 bases are a match to TRBD1. The CDR3 length is 16 residues. The junction had 10 bases not matched to a gene; V was cut back by 4 bases and J by 3 bases. Germline lookup yields CDR1 KGHSH and CDR2 LQKENI. CDR3 in DNA: TGTGCCAGCTCACTAGAACCACAGGGGGGATACACTGAAGCTTTCTTT. Its translation is CASSLEPQGGYTEAFF.